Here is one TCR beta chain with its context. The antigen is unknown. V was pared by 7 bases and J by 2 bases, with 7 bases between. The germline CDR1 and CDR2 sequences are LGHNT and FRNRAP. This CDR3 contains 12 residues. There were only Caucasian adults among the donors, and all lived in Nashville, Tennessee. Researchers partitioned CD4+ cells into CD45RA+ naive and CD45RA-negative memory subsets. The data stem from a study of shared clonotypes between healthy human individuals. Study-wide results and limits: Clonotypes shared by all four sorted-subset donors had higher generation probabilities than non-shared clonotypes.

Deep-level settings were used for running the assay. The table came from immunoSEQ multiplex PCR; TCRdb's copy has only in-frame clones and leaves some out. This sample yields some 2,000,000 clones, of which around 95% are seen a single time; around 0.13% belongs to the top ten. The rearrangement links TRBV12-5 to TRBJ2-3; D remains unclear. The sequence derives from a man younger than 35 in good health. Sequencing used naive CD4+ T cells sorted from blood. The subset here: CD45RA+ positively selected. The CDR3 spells CASAPTTDTQYF. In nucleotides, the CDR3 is TGTGCTAGTGCTCCCACCACAGATACGCAGTATTTT. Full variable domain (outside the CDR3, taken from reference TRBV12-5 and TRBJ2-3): DARVTQTPRHKVTEMGQEVTMRCQPILGHNTVFWYRQTMMQGLELLAYFRNRAPLDDSGMPKDRFSAEMPDATLATLKIQPSEPRDSAVYFCASAPTTDTQYFGPGTRLTVL.